The 5 T cell receptor beta chains in this list originate from one sample, sequenced in a study of patients and donors after allogeneic stem cell transplantation. TCRdb independently ran MiXCR on the RT-PCR reads; one entry per CDR3 protein. Of 85,000 to 90,000 distinct CDR3 sequences listed, around 48% are singletons. Sequenced input: blood, either unsorted or a sorted T cell fraction (not recorded which). Receptors were obtained from a human donor who was either an allogeneic HSCT recipient or a stem cell or donor lymphocyte infusion donor (not recorded which). It is not recorded whose cells these are; they may come from a transplant donor.

The chain joins TRBV4-1 to TRBJ1-1; no clear D. V lost 1 base and J 6 bases, leaving 15 bases between the germline ends. This CDR3 has 15 residues. Germline lookup yields CDR1 MGHRA and CDR2 YSYEKL. This CDR3 is CASSQAPAGPPEAFF. CDR3 sequence (DNA): TGCGCCAGCAGCCAAGCCCCGGCAGGTCCCCCTGAAGCTTTCTTT.

The chain recombines TRBV11-3 with TRBJ2-3; no reliable D call. From germline, CDR1 is SGHNT and CDR2 YENEEA. Trimming shortened V by 7 bases and J by 4 bases, and 12 bases separated the two germline ends. The CDR3 loop spans 13 amino acids. The chain's CDR3 is CASILNLADTQYF. The DNA of the CDR3 is TGTGCCAGCATCCTCAACCTGGCAGATACGCAGTATTTT.

The chain combines TRBV4-1 with TRBJ2-2; 10 bases are shared with TRBD2. The V gene end was trimmed by 5 bases and the J gene end by 4 bases; junction bases not matched to a gene: 13. In germline, CDR1 is MGHRA, CDR2 YSYEKL. The CDR3 runs 18 residues. The CDR3 loop reads CASSSRASGSTVTGELFF. CDR3 DNA: TGCGCCAGCAGCTCCCGGGCTAGCGGGAGTACGGTCACCGGGGAGCTGTTTTTT.

In its sample, this clonotype was seen once. This chain joins TRBV6-4 and TRBJ1-1, with D possibly being TRBD1 (5 bases). In germline, CDR1 is MRHNA, CDR2 SNTAGT. The germline V and J ends were trimmed by 6 bases and 3 bases, with 14 bases remaining between them. This CDR3 contains 14 residues. The CDR3 DNA follows: TGTGCCAGCAGCGCGGACAATTCGGACACTGAAGCTTTCTTT. The encoded protein is CASSADNSDTEAFF.

V is TRBV7-6 and J is TRBJ1-6; TRBD1 matches 8 bases. Germline CDR1 SGHVS, CDR2 FNYEAQ. The CDR3 runs 16 residues. V gave up 2 bases and J gave up 7 bases; unmatched junction bases: 7. In nucleotides, the CDR3 is TGTGCCAGCAGCTTATCCCCGGCAGGGGGCAATTCACCCCTCCACTTT. Translation: CASSLSPAGGNSPLHF.